Reported below is one T cell receptor (beta chain). The antigen is undetermined. This entry is derived from a study of shared clonotypes between healthy human individuals. Across the whole study: A couple of female and three male donors aged 18 to 49 were enrolled.

Overall study findings and caveats: Lower generation probabilities were found for non-shared clonotypes than for those shared by all four donors. Naive subsets generally exceeded memory subsets in estimated richness.

TCRdb keeps only in-frame clones here, not all; method: immunoSEQ multiplex PCR. The profile shows 200,000 to 250,000 clones, 65% to 70% of them singletons. Germline V gene sequence: CDR1 SGHNT, CDR2 YYREEE (reference sequence). The length of the CDR3 is 14 residues. V shed 0 bases and J shed 0 bases, with 5 bases lying between them. The sequence derives from a man aged 25-45 years in good health. Sequencing was done on a sample of memory CD4+ T cells sorted from blood. Subset specified: CD45RA-negative fraction. The chain joins TRBV5-4 to TRBJ2-3; unclear D gene. The CDR3 DNA reads as TGTGCCAGCAGCTTGGCCCCAAGCACAGATACGCAGTATTTT. This sequence encodes CASSLAPSTDTQYF.